The 27 T cell receptor beta chains below all came from one sample that was sequenced in a study of T-cell memory formation after mild COVID-19. TCRdb fed the 5' RACE reads into MiXCR, producing one record per CDR3 protein. The table shows some 160,000 distinct CDR3 sequences, with around 13% occurring only once. The sample comprised PBMCs or a T cell subset sorted from them (not recorded which). All receptors derive from a man aged 18-30 years who had mild COVID-19 (a few samples of this study predate the infection). Cell type and time point are not known.

The gene calls are TRBV5-1 and TRBJ2-5; 8 nucleotides match TRBD2. Germline V gene data show CDR1 as SGHRS and CDR2 as YFSETQ. The V gene end was trimmed by 6 bases and the J gene end by 1 base; junction bases not matched to a gene: 5. This CDR3 spans 14 amino acids. The CDR3 region has the DNA TGCGCCAGCACCCCCGGGGGGGGCCAAGAGACCCAGTACTTC. Amino acids: CASTPGGGQETQYF.

This clonotype occurred a few times. This chain uses TRBV12-3 or TRBV12-4 with TRBJ2-7, with 7 bases fitting TRBD1. This CDR3 region has 14 residues. V lost 7 bases to trimming and J lost 2 bases; unmatched junction nucleotides: 8. The CDR3 region has the DNA TGTGCCAGCACCCGGGACAGCCCTCCCTACGAGCAGTACTTC. It translates to CASTRDSPPYEQYF.

V gene TRBV7-2 combines with J gene TRBJ1-1; possible D gene TRBD1, 5 bases. This CDR3 spans 15 amino acids. Germline CDR1 is SGHTA and CDR2 is FQGNSA. Trimming took off 3 bases at V and 1 base at J, with 12 bases between the two ends. DNA for the CDR3: TGTGCCAGCAGCTTTGCTATCGACAGGAACACTGAAGCTTTCTTT. Translated: CASSFAIDRNTEAFF.

This rearrangement joins TRBV4-3 to TRBJ1-4; D perhaps matches TRBD1 (6 bases). V lost 1 base and J 6 bases, leaving 15 bases between the germline ends. The germline V gene has CDR1 LGHNA and CDR2 YSLEER. The CDR3 consists of 16 residues. CDR3 bases: TGCGCCAGCAGCCAAGGGGCCCCACAGGGTTATGAAAAACTGTTTTTT. This sequence encodes CASSQGAPQGYEKLFF.

This clonotype was seen ten or more times. The chain couples TRBV7-9 to TRBJ1-2; D not certain. Trimming removed 0 bases from V and 2 bases from J, with 4 bases in between. Germline CDR1 reads SEHNR; CDR2 reads FQNEAQ (reference sequence). This CDR3 has 13 amino acids. For the CDR3, the DNA is TGTGCCAGCAGCTTAGCGGAAAACTATGGCTACACCTTC. Amino acids: CASSLAENYGYTF.

The table lists this clonotype with many counts. CDR3 sequence reads: CASSGRGAGWGYTF. The CDR3 coding sequence is TGTGCCAGCAGCGGCCGGGGGGCCGGATGGGGCTACACCTTC. The chain couples TRBV7-2 to TRBJ1-2, with D possibly TRBD1 on 6 matching bases. Germline assignment: CDR1 SGHTA and CDR2 FQGNSA. V lost 5 bases to trimming and J lost 8 bases, with 18 bases between them. This CDR3 contains 14 residues. Based on the CDR3 plus reference TRBV7-2 and TRBJ1-2, the full variable domain is GAGVSQSPSNKVTEKGKDVELRCDPISGHTALYWYRQSLGQGLEFLIYFQGNSAPDKSGLPSDRFSAERTGGSVSTLTIQRTQQEDSAVYLCASSGRGAGWGYTFGSGTRLTVV.

This clonotype was counted a few times. V usage is TRBV5-5 and J usage is TRBJ2-5; D remains unclear. V was cut by 0 bases and J by 5 bases, with 14 bases left in between. Looked up from germline, CDR1 is SGHKS and CDR2 is YYEKEE (reference sequence). The CDR3 loop spans 15 amino acids. CDR3 sequence reads: CASSLGVGLGETQYF. CDR3 sequence (DNA): TGTGCCAGCAGCTTGGGTGTAGGGCTGGGGGAGACCCAGTACTTC.

This clonotype was recorded a few times. V is TRBV5-5 and J is TRBJ1-5, with 9 bases fitting TRBD1. Germline CDR1 is SGHKS and CDR2 is YYEKEE (reference sequence). J lost 3 bases, V lost 0 bases, and 1 base had no gene match. This CDR3 spans 15 amino acids. The CDR3 is CASSLGTGVNQPQHF. The CDR3 nucleotides are TGTGCCAGCAGCTTGGGGACAGGGGTCAATCAGCCCCAGCATTTT.

This clonotype was counted between two and nine times. The rearrangement links TRBV28 to TRBJ1-5; 9 nucleotides agree with TRBD1. Germline CDR1 and CDR2: MDHEN and SYDVKM. V dropped 6 bases and J dropped 4; count of bases not matched to a gene: 10. This CDR3 is built from 16 residues. CDR3 sequence (DNA): TGTGCCAGCAGATACTCCGGGACAGGGAGAAATCAGCCCCAGCATTTT. Translating gives CASRYSGTGRNQPQHF.

There are a few counts of this clonotype. The V call is TRBV7-2, the J call TRBJ1-2; D might be TRBD1 (5 bases). This CDR3 has 15 amino acids. Trimming shortened V by 1 base and J by 1 base, and 10 bases separated the two germline ends. Germline V lookup: CDR1 SGHTA, CDR2 FQGNSA. The CDR3 protein is CASSLVLQGNYGYTF. As DNA, the CDR3 is TGTGCCAGCAGCTTAGTACTTCAGGGTAACTATGGCTACACCTTC.

This chain links TRBV27 with TRBJ1-6, with D uncertain. Germline V lookup: CDR1 MNHEY, CDR2 SMNVEV (reference sequence). V was clipped by 5 bases and J by 7 bases, with 6 bases between them. CDR3 length: 12 residues. CDR3 protein: CASSRTNSPLHF. The DNA for the CDR3 is TGTGCCAGCAGTCGAACAAATTCACCCCTCCACTTT.

This clonotype was detected many times. The rearrangement joins TRBV6-2 or TRBV6-3 to TRBJ2-7; D is unresolved. This CDR3 has 12 residues. Germline CDR1 reads MNHEY; CDR2 reads SVGEGT. The V gene lost 5 bases and the J gene lost 1 base, with 6 bases spanning the gap. CDR3 DNA: TGTGCCAGCAGTGAAAGTTCCTACGAGCAGTACTTC. Its translation: CASSESSYEQYF.

A few counts support this clonotype. The chain has TRBV20-1 and TRBJ1-6; the match to TRBD1 covers 7 bases. Germline V gene lookup returns CDR1 DFQATT and CDR2 SNEGSKA (reference sequence). The CDR3 has 13 residues. The junction had 9 bases not matched to a gene; V was cut back by 6 bases and J by 10 bases. The CDR3 bases are TGCAGTGCGTCAGGGGGACTCGGATCACCCCTCCACTTT. This gives the protein CSASGGLGSPLHF.

The V and J genes are TRBV15 and TRBJ1-2; possibly TRBD1 for D (6 bases). Germline V gene sequence: CDR1 LNHNV, CDR2 YYDKDF (reference sequence). Trimming shortened V by 0 bases and J by 7 bases, and 12 bases separated the two germline ends. The CDR3 totals 14 residues. CDR3 protein: CATSRDWGAGGYTF. Written as DNA, the CDR3 is TGTGCCACCAGCAGAGACTGGGGGGCAGGTGGCTACACCTTC.

The V call is TRBV4-2, the J call TRBJ2-4; perhaps TRBD1 as D (7 bases). The V end was cut by 0 bases, the J end by 3 bases, with 18 bases between. The CDR3 consists of 18 residues. Germline V gene data show CDR1 as LGHNA and CDR2 as YNFKEQ. For the CDR3, the DNA is TGTGCCAGCAGCCAAGATCTCCTCAGGGGGGCCGGCAAAAACATTCAGTACTTC. As protein: CASSQDLLRGAGKNIQYF.

This clonotype was seen a handful of times. V is TRBV7-2 and J is TRBJ2-5, with D unclear. V was shortened by 1 base and J by 5 bases, with 14 bases between the two germline ends. Germline CDR1 is SGHTA and CDR2 is FQGNSA. CDR3 size: 15 residues. CDR3 amino acids: CASSLDRTSRETQYF. Written as DNA, the CDR3 is TGTGCCAGCAGCTTAGATAGGACCAGTCGGGAGACCCAGTACTTC.

The table lists this clonotype with a few counts. The chain has TRBV27 and TRBJ2-7; D not certain. The length of the CDR3 is 15 residues. Germline CDR1 and CDR2: MNHEY and SMNVEV (reference sequence). The germline V and J ends were trimmed by 3 bases and 0 bases, with 12 bases remaining between them. CDR3: CASSFPTGFSYEQYV. The CDR3 DNA follows: TGTGCCAGCAGTTTTCCCACTGGTTTCTCCTACGAGCAGTACGTC.

The CDR3 nucleotides are TGTGCCAGCACCACCTCGGGACTAGCAATATATGAGCAGTTCTTC. Protein sequence: CASTTSGLAIYEQFF. The chain carries TRBV28 and TRBJ2-1; 9 bases match TRBD2. CDR1 is MDHEN and CDR2 is SYDVKM in the germline V gene. Unmatched junction bases numbered 12, after V lost 7 bases and J lost 8 bases. This CDR3 contains 15 residues.

This chain links TRBV7-3 with TRBJ2-1; the match to TRBD2 covers 8 bases. There are 15 residues in the CDR3. In germline, CDR1 is SGHTA, CDR2 FQGTGA. J was trimmed by 9 bases and V by 3 bases; bases with no gene match: 10. The CDR3 nucleotides are TGTGCCAGCAGCTTCGCGGGGGGTTACCAGGGTGAGCAGTTCTTC. Translation gives CASSFAGGYQGEQFF. Supplemented by reference TRBV7-3 and TRBJ2-1, the full variable domain reads GAGVSQTPSNKVTEKGKYVELRCDPISGHTALYWYRQSLGQGPEFLIYFQGTGAADDSGLPNDRFFAVRPEGSVSTLKIQRTERGDSAVYLCASSFAGGYQGEQFFGPGTRLTVL.

This rearrangement joins TRBV4-3 to TRBJ1-2; D gene uncertain. Germline CDR1 reads LGHNA; CDR2 reads YSLEER. With 1 base removed from V and 3 bases from J, the gap between germline ends came to 15 bases. This CDR3 region has 16 residues. Here the CDR3 reads CASSQVYREYDYGYTF. The CDR3 coding sequence is TGCGCCAGCAGCCAAGTTTACCGGGAGTATGACTATGGCTACACCTTC.

The chain recombines TRBV29-1 with TRBJ2-3; tentative D call: TRBD2 (5 bases). Trimming shortened V by 7 bases and J by 0 bases, and 8 bases separated the two germline ends. This CDR3 is 12 amino acids long. From germline, CDR1 is SQVTM and CDR2 ANQGSEA. CDR3 loop: CSGRTSTDTQYF. CDR3 bases: TGCAGCGGGCGGACTAGCACAGATACGCAGTATTTT.

This clonotype was observed at least ten times. This chain uses TRBV7-2 with TRBJ2-7; 8 positions agree with TRBD2. This CDR3 region has 14 residues. V dropped 5 bases and J dropped 3; count of bases not matched to a gene: 6. Germline V gives CDR1 SGHTA, CDR2 FQGNSA. Here the CDR3 reads CASSLQRGSYEQYF. The CDR3 DNA sequence: TGTGCCAGCAGCCTCCAGCGGGGGAGCTACGAGCAGTACTTC.

This clonotype was counted between two and nine times. CDR3 nucleotide sequence: TGCGCCAGCAGCTTGTTTATAAGGGCGAATGGCTACACCTTC. Its translation is CASSLFIRANGYTF. The rearrangement links TRBV5-1 to TRBJ1-2; D not certain. V lost 1 base and J lost 6, with 13 bases in between. Germline V gene lookup returns CDR1 SGHRS and CDR2 YFSETQ. The CDR3 spans 14 residues.

This clonotype was detected ten times or more. The gene calls are TRBV7-2 and TRBJ2-1; D possibly corresponds to TRBD2 (6 bases). Germline values: CDR1 SGHTA, CDR2 FQGNSA. Trimming took off 4 bases at V and 8 bases at J, with 12 bases between the two ends. This CDR3 has 13 residues. The CDR3 nucleotides read TGTGCCAGCAGCTCCAGCGTAGCGGATGAGCAGTTCTTC. Translated, it gives CASSSSVADEQFF.

The CDR3 protein is CASSQVVSLAGNTQYF. The CDR3 coding sequence is TGCGCCAGCAGCCAAGTCGTAAGTCTAGCGGGGAATACGCAGTATTTT. The chain employs TRBV4-3 and TRBJ2-3; 9 nucleotides match TRBD2. The trim removed 1 base at V and 7 bases at J, leaving 9 bases unmatched. The CDR3 is 16 amino acids. Germline CDR1 reads LGHNA; CDR2 reads YSLEER.

This clonotype was observed a few times. The rearrangement joins TRBV11-2 to TRBJ2-5; tentative D call: TRBD1 (5 bases). The germline V gene has CDR1 SGHAT and CDR2 FQNNGV. The V and J ends lost 10 bases and 5 bases respectively, with 17 bases between them. CDR3 length: 13 residues. The CDR3 nucleotides read TGTGCCACCGCGCTAACAGGTTTGGAGACCCAGTACTTC. It is translated as CATALTGLETQYF.

The chain joins TRBV20-1 to TRBJ1-1; D remains unclear. CDR1 and CDR2 from the germline V gene are DFQATT and SNEGSKA (reference sequence). The germline V and J ends were trimmed by 4 bases and 0 bases, with 6 bases remaining between them. This CDR3 comprises 12 residues. Here the CDR3 reads CSAKHMNTEAFF. The CDR3 DNA follows: TGCAGTGCTAAACACATGAACACTGAAGCTTTCTTT.